The entry that follows covers one T cell receptor (beta chain) sequence. Its antigen is not known. Trimming removed 4 bases from V and 5 bases from J, with 6 bases in between. This CDR3 comprises 11 residues. This entry belongs to a study of blood T cells in healthy people across ages. General study findings and limits: Naive T cell percentage showed a strong correlation with TCR beta diversity.

The use of a sample-barcoded 5' primer and a J-beta primer mix characterized a second PCR of roughly 6 to 11 cycles. Carrying 12 random nucleotides, a template-switch adaptor labeled each individual cDNA molecule. TCRdb used MiXCR to reprocess the 5' RACE reads, holding one entry per CDR3 protein. This sample has roughly 1,000,000 distinct CDR3 sequences, with less than 25% found just once. The sample was also reused in another study, on T cells of mothers and their children. That source reports: Slightly, though not significantly, more overlap was seen in related than in unrelated mother-child pairs. The authors detected no persistent microchimeric T cell clones.

V usage is TRBV12-3 or TRBV12-4 and J usage is TRBJ2-7, with no clear D. The specimen was blood. The TCR sequence derives from a girl aged 2 to 9 in good health. The CDR3 sequence: CASSYTNEQYF. The CDR3, as DNA: TGTGCCAGCAGTTATACCAACGAGCAGTACTTC.